This TCR beta chain came from a study of beta chain features in type 1 diabetes. Study results and caveats: Patients and controls would be equally affected if PCR favored shorter templates. The study left unresolved whether HLA type influences TCRB rearrangement.

J was trimmed by 0 bases and V by 5 bases; bases with no gene match: 6. CDR1 and CDR2 from the germline V gene are SGHTA and FQGNSA. The CDR3 totals 15 residues. A word on this clone: Its matching antigen is unknown. Other DNA sequences within the sample encode an identical CDR3.

Via the markers CD45RO/CCR7/CD25/CD127/CD95/CD27, stem cell-like memory, regulatory, central memory and naive CD4+ cells were sorted. The study reverse transcribed the entire isolated RNA, so it sequenced expressed TCRB transcripts. Reads from naive, central memory and regulatory T cell samples averaged around 3.5 million. The assay was immunoSEQ multiplex PCR, and TCRdb's table has in-frame clones only and misses some. Among over 500,000 clones listed, 15% to 18% were seen once. This TCR was sampled from a man between 18 and 29 years old in good health. Sample: naive CD4+ T cells from blood. The chain uses TRBV7-2 and TRBJ1-1, with TRBD1 identical over 7 bases. The DNA of the CDR3 is TGTGCCAGCAGCCCCAGGACAGGCATGAACACTGAAGCTTTCTTT. Translating it yields CASSPRTGMNTEAFF.